This entry concerns a single T cell receptor (beta chain). The record originates from a study of CD8 T cells in Susac syndrome. The CD8+ and CD4+ T cells were isolated magnetically using a negative isolation approach, whereas the TEMRA cells were enriched by FACS. Roughly 0.45 to 1 ug RNA was reverse transcribed with random hexamers. TCRdb processed the immunoSEQ multiplex PCR reads anew with MiXCR; each CDR3 protein has one entry. The repertoire holds 200,000 to 250,000 distinct CDR3 sequences, 90% to 95% seen once, with around 0.15% in the top ten. This clonotype was obtained from a human donor with multiple sclerosis. The sequencing sample was made of CD8+ T cells from PBMCs.

Here the CDR3 DNA reads TGTGCCAGCAGTTACAACCCAGGGTTGTACACTGAAGCTTTCTTT. Protein product: CASSYNPGLYTEAFF. V usage is TRBV6-5 and J usage is TRBJ1-1; maybe TRBD1 (5 bases). From germline, CDR1 is MNHEY and CDR2 SVGAGI. The CDR3 loop spans 15 amino acids. V was cut by 2 bases and J by 3 bases, with 13 bases left in between.